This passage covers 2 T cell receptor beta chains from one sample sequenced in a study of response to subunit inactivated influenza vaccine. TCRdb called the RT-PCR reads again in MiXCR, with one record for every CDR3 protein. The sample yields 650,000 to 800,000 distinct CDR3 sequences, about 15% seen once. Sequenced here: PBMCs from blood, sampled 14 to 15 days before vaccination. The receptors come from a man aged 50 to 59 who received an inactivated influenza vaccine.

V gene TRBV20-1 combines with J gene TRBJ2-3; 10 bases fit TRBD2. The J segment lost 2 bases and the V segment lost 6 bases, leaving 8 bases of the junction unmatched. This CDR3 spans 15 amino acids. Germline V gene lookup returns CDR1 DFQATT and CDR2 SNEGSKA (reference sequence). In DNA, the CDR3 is TGCAGTGCCAAATCAAGCGGGAGGGCCACAGATACGCAGTATTTT. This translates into CSAKSSGRATDTQYF.

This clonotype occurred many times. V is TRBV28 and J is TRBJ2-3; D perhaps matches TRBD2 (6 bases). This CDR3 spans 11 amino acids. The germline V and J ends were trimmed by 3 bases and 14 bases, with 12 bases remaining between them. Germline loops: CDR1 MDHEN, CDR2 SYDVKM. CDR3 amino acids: CASSLWREWYF. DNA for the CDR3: TGTGCCAGCAGTTTGTGGAGGGAGTGGTATTTT.